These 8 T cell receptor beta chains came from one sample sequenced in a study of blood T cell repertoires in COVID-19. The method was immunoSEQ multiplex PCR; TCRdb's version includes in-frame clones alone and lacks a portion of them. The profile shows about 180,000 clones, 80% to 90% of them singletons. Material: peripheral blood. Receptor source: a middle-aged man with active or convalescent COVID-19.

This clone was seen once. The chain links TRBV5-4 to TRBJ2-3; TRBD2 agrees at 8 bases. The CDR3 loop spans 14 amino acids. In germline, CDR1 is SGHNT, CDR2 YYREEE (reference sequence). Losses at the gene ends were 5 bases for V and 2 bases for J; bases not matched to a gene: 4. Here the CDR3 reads CASRPGGYTDTQYF. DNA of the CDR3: TGTGCCAGCAGACCGGGGGGGTACACAGATACGCAGTATTTT.

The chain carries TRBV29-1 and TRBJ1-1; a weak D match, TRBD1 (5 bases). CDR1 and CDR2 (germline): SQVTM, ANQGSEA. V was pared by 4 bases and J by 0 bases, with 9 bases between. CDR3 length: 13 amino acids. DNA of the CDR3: TGCAGCGTTGTTGACAGAATGAACACTGAAGCTTTCTTT. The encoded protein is CSVVDRMNTEAFF. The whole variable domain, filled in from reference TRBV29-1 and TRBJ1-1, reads SAVISQKPSRDICQRGTSLTIQCQVDSQVTMMFWYRQQPGQSLTLIATANQGSEATYESGFVIDKFPISRPNLTFSTLTVSNMSPEDSSIYLCSVVDRMNTEAFFGQGTRLTVV.

CDR3 coding DNA: TGTGCCAGCAGCGAGGACAGGGGTGCAACTAATGAAAAACTGTTTTTT. Translated: CASSEDRGATNEKLFF. V usage is TRBV9 and J usage is TRBJ1-4, with TRBD1 matching over 9 bases. This CDR3 comprises 16 residues. Germline V gives CDR1 SGDLS, CDR2 YYNGEE. J lost 0 bases, V lost 3 bases, and 3 bases had no gene match.

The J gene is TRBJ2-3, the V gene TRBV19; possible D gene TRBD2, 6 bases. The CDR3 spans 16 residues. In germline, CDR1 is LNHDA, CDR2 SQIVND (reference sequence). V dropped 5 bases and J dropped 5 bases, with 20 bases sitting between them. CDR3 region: CASSPSWAGTGDTQYF. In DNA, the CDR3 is TGTGCCAGTAGTCCCAGTTGGGCGGGGACTGGAGATACGCAGTATTTT. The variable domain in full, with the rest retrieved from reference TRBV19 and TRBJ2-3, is DGGITQSPKYLFRKEGQNVTLSCEQNLNHDAMYWYRQDPGQGLRLIYYSQIVNDFQKGDIAEGYSVSREKKESFPLTVTSAQKNPTAFYLCASSPSWAGTGDTQYFGPGTRLTVL.

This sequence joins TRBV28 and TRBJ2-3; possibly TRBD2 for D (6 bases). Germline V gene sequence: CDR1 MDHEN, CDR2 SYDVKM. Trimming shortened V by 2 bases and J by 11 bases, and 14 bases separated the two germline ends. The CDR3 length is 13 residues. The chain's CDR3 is CASSLNSGTQQYF. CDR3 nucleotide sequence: TGTGCCAGCAGTTTAAACTCGGGGACTCAGCAGTATTTT.

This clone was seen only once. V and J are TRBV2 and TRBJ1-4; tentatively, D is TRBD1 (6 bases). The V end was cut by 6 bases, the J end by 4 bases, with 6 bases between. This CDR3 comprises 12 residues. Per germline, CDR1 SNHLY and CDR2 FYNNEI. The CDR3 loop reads CASRQGNEKLFF. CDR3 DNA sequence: TGTGCCAGCAGACAGGGTAATGAAAAACTGTTTTTT.

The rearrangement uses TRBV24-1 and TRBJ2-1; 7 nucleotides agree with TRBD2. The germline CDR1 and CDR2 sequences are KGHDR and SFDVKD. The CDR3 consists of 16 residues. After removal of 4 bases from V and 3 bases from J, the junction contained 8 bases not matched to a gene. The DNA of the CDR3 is TGTGCCACCAGTGACCAGAGCGGGGAGCTCTACAATGAGCAGTTCTTC. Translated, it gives CATSDQSGELYNEQFF.

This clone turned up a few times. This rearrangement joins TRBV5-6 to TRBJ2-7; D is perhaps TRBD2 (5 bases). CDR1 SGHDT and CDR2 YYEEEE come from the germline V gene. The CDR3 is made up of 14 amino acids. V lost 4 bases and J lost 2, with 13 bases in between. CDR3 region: CASSPGGATYEQYF. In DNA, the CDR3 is TGTGCCAGCAGCCCCGGAGGCGCGACCTACGAGCAGTACTTC.